Included here is one T cell receptor beta chain sequence, with context. The antigen is unknown. Sequencing was performed with immunoSEQ multiplex PCR; in TCRdb, only in-frame clones are kept and a portion is missing. Of tens of thousands of clones listed, roughly 72% are singletons. ViraFEST used viral peptide pools to expand antigen-specific CD4+ T cells before sequencing. CD4+ T cells were isolated after nine to ten days of culture. Every well housed roughly 2.1 million PBMC, which grew in culture alongside 10 IU/ml IL-2 and 10 ug/ml peptides. IL-2 medium was substituted for half the medium on days 3 and 7. The sample originates from a study of vaccination effects on CD4 cells after COVID-19. Study-wide results and caveats: Vaccine- and infection-induced clones showed marked clonal contraction late following vaccination.

Per germline, CDR1 SGHTS and CDR2 YDEGEE. This CDR3 has 15 amino acids. V was trimmed by 0 bases and J by 4 bases, leaving 11 bases between them. V is TRBV5-8 and J is TRBJ1-3, with TRBD1 as a possible D gene (5 bases). The sequenced sample was CD4+ T cells from PBMCs cultured with HCoV-229E spike peptides, obtained before COVID-19 vaccination. This sequence was found in a human donor who received a COVID-19 vaccine. CDR3 region: CASSLVGDPGNTIYF. CDR3 bases: TGTGCCAGCAGCTTGGTGGGGGACCCCGGAAACACCATATATTTT.